This TCR beta chain was documented in a study of cytomegalovirus exposure and HLA in healthy donors. Study as a whole: Earlier work reported some 110 million unique TCR beta sequences from about 190 million T cells.

In the case of this clone: Its antigen is currently unknown.

Both 60 Vbeta primers and 13 Jbeta primers went into the PCR. Assay: immunoSEQ multiplex PCR; the TCRdb copy retains only in-frame clones and omits some. The sample holds under 200,000 clones, roughly 82% seen once. Study-level results: Association of approximately 16,000 TCR beta sequences with HLA alleles was found at 0.05 false discovery rate in a later analysis. A later analysis by the authors found several of the most significant clusters apparently linked to common viral pathogens.

V was pared by 3 bases and J by 4 bases, with 11 bases between. CDR3 size: 14 residues. Per the germline V gene, CDR1 is SGHRS and CDR2 is YFSETQ. The gene calls are TRBV5-1 and TRBJ2-1, with D perhaps TRBD2 (6 bases). Sequenced: PBMCs. The receptor comes from a girl aged 10 to 17 in good health and CMV-seropositive. Here the CDR3 reads CASSWRGSYNEQFF. In nucleotides, the CDR3 is TGCGCCAGCAGCTGGAGGGGTTCTTACAATGAGCAGTTCTTC.